Sequencing of this T cell receptor (beta chain) was carried out in a study of T cell changes during pregnancy in multiple sclerosis. The repertoire was sequenced with immunoSEQ multiplex PCR; TCRdb's copy has only in-frame clones and lacks some. The table shows about 44,000 clones, with 80% to 90% occurring only once. This clone was picked up one time. V was clipped by 0 bases and J by 6 bases; unmatched bases: 11. Germline CDR1 and CDR2: GTSNPN and SVGIG (reference sequence). This CDR3 contains 18 residues. The TCR was taken from a female donor with multiple sclerosis, enrolled in a pregnancy study. This material consisted of CD4+ T cells from peripheral blood mononuclear cells, taken after pregnancy. This chain uses TRBV30 with TRBJ2-4, with TRBD2 matching 13 bases. DNA of the CDR3: TGTGCCTGGAGTGTATCCCGGACTAGCGGGAGTATGGGAAACATTCAGTACTTC. Its protein product is CAWSVSRTSGSMGNIQYF.